This TCR beta chain came from a study of CXCR3-negative and CXCR3-positive naive CD8 T cells. Notes on the study in general: In naive cells, CXCR3-negative and CXCR3-positive subsets had similar TRBV-TRBJ usage; memory cells differed.

The study made its TRB cDNA libraries by 5' RACE, adding UMI labels. Reprocessing the 5' RACE reads, TCRdb reports a single entry for every CDR3 protein and omits DNA. Its clone listing holds 100,000 to 150,000 distinct CDR3 sequences. Note on this clonotype: Its antigen is not known.

From germline, CDR1 is SGHTA and CDR2 FQGTGA. This CDR3 has 16 amino acids. CD45RO-CCR7+CD27+CD95- defined naive CD8+ T cells. The TCR sequence derives from a human donor in good health. Some clones in this sample may be carry-over from other donors' samples. Sequencing was carried out using naive CXCR3- CD8+ T cells from blood. Subset described: CD45RO-CCR7+CD27+CD95- naive CD8+ T cells lacking CXCR3 (TNR3-). The chain combines TRBV7-3 with TRBJ2-7; the D call from TCRdb, TRBD1, cannot be confirmed without DNA. CDR3 sequence: CASSLLVRDRDYEQYF.